Below are 24 T cell receptor beta chains sequenced from a single sample in a study of T cell changes during pregnancy in multiple sclerosis (dated by TCRdb to between 2018 and 2020). Libraries were made using the immunoSEQ multiplex PCR assay. The source is immuneACCESS, and TCRdb retained only in-frame sequences with V and J called. Part of the clones is not carried over; for the studies checked, unresolved V genes explain less than half of this, and the remainder is unexplained. The sample records approximately 25,000 clones, more than 75% of which are singletons. The ten largest clones capture nearly 0.75% of the sample. Sample: CD4+ T cells from peripheral blood mononuclear cells, taken in the first trimester of pregnancy. The receptors come from a female donor in good health, enrolled as a control in a pregnancy study.

This clone was detected a few times. The V call is TRBV27, the J call TRBJ1-1, with D possibly TRBD1 on 5 matching bases. Germline V gives CDR1 MNHEY, CDR2 SMNVEV (reference sequence). Trimming stripped 5 bases from V and 11 bases from J, with 18 bases between. CDR3 size: 13 residues. CDR3 in amino acids: CASSPLGGPAAFF. CDR3 coding DNA: TGTGCCAGCAGTCCTCTGGGGGGTCCTGCGGCTTTCTTT.

This CDR3 is CAISERGTSGGRNEQFF. The DNA of the CDR3 is TGTGCCATCAGTGAGAGGGGGACTAGCGGGGGTCGTAATGAGCAGTTCTTC. The rearrangement joins TRBV10-3 to TRBJ2-1; 14 bases match TRBD2. The CDR3 consists of 17 residues. J was trimmed by 7 bases and V by 2 bases; bases with no gene match: 7. The germline V gene has CDR1 ENHRY and CDR2 SYGVKD.

The V gene is TRBV18, the J gene TRBJ2-7, with 12 bases that match TRBD1. Germline V lookup: CDR1 KGHSH, CDR2 LQKENI. The trim removed 2 bases at V and 5 bases at J, leaving 1 base unmatched. This CDR3 has 14 amino acids. CDR3 sequence: CASSPWDRGHEQYF. DNA of the CDR3: TGTGCCAGCTCACCATGGGACAGGGGGCACGAGCAGTACTTC.

The rearrangement joins TRBV5-6 to TRBJ2-5; D remains ambiguous. The CDR3 is 13 amino acids. Trimming took 4 bases from V and 0 from J, leaving 7 bases between them. Looked up from germline, CDR1 is SGHDT and CDR2 is YYEEEE. The CDR3 sequence: CASSPQYQETQYF. The DNA for the CDR3 is TGTGCCAGCAGCCCCCAGTACCAAGAGACCCAGTACTTC. The whole variable domain, filled in from reference TRBV5-6 and TRBJ2-5, reads DAGVTQSPTHLIKTRGQQVTLRCSPKSGHDTVSWYQQALGQGPQFIFQYYEEEERQRGNFPDRFSGHQFPNYSSELNVNALLLGDSALYLCASSPQYQETQYFGPGTRLLVL.

The chain couples TRBV6-1 to TRBJ1-5; 7 bases are shared with TRBD1. Germline loops: CDR1 MNHNS, CDR2 SASEGT. This CDR3 is built from 14 residues. Germline trimming cut 8 bases from V and 3 bases from J; bases unmatched to any gene: 7. The CDR3 loop is CASEKGQINQPQHF. CDR3 DNA sequence: TGTGCCAGCGAAAAGGGACAGATCAATCAGCCCCAGCATTTT.

The rearrangement links TRBV19 to TRBJ2-1; 9 bases align to TRBD2. CDR1 and CDR2 from the germline V gene are LNHDA and SQIVND (reference sequence). CDR3 size: 14 residues. The ends lost 6 bases at V and 5 bases at J; junction bases unmatched: 5. CDR3 sequence (DNA): TGTGCCAGTAGCACGCGGGAGGGAAACAATGAGCAGTTCTTC. Residues: CASSTREGNNEQFF.

V is TRBV6-5 and J is TRBJ2-6; TRBD2 is a possible D gene (5 bases). Germline assignment: CDR1 MNHEY and CDR2 SVGAGI. The CDR3 is 14 amino acids. The germline V and J ends were trimmed by 8 bases and 0 bases, with 8 bases remaining between them. CDR3: CASRESSGANVLTF. CDR3 nucleotides: TGTGCCAGCCGGGAAAGCTCTGGGGCCAACGTCCTGACTTTC.

This chain connects TRBV6-9 to TRBJ2-7; a weak D match, TRBD1 (6 bases). V lost 0 bases to trimming and J lost 0 bases, with 9 bases between them. CDR3 size: 15 residues. Germline V gives CDR1 MNHGY, CDR2 SVAAGI. CDR3 nucleotide sequence: TGTGCCAGCAGTTATTCCCGGGACATCTCCTACGAGCAGTACTTC. It yields the protein CASSYSRDISYEQYF.

V is TRBV5-8 and J is TRBJ2-2, with 7 bases fitting TRBD2. J lost 5 bases, V lost 5 bases, and 6 bases had no gene match. Germline-derived CDR1 and CDR2 are SGHTS and YDEGEE. CDR3 length equals 14 residues. In nucleotides, the CDR3 is TGTGCCAGCAGGCTGCTCGGGGGGACCGGGGAGCTGTTTTTT. It encodes CASRLLGGTGELFF.

This rearrangement joins TRBV5-6 to TRBJ1-5, with D possibly TRBD1 on 5 matching bases. Trimming took 2 bases from V and 3 from J, leaving 15 bases between them. The germline gives CDR1 SGHDT, CDR2 YYEEEE. The CDR3 spans 16 residues. CDR3 nucleotides: TGTGCCAGCAGCTTTAGGGGCCTCCCTTACAATCAGCCCCAGCATTTT. Amino acids: CASSFRGLPYNQPQHF.

This chain joins TRBV9 and TRBJ1-5, with D possibly being TRBD1 (6 bases). Trimming took off 0 bases at V and 6 bases at J, with 7 bases between the two ends. From germline, CDR1 is SGDLS and CDR2 YYNGEE. This CDR3 is 13 amino acids long. CDR3 region: CASSVADSQPQHF. The CDR3, as DNA: TGTGCCAGCAGCGTAGCGGACAGTCAGCCCCAGCATTTT.

The DNA of the CDR3 is TGTGCCAGCAGCTTAGAAGGATACAGGGCCGATGAGCAGTTCTTC. It specifies CASSLEGYRADEQFF. This chain connects TRBV7-2 to TRBJ2-1; TRBD1 is a possible D gene (6 bases). CDR1 and CDR2 from the germline V gene are SGHTA and FQGNSA. This CDR3 region has 15 residues. V was pared by 1 base and J by 8 bases, with 15 bases between.

The rearrangement joins TRBV7-2 to TRBJ1-2; 10 bases agree with TRBD1. In germline, CDR1 is SGHTA, CDR2 FQGNSA. The CDR3 loop spans 15 amino acids. Losses at the gene ends were 1 base for V and 3 bases for J; bases not matched to a gene: 2. The CDR3 loop is CASSLGQGAHYGYTF. The CDR3 DNA reads as TGTGCCAGCAGCTTAGGACAGGGGGCTCACTATGGCTACACCTTC.

CDR3: CASSSPSGSQGNEQFF. For the CDR3, the DNA is TGTGCCAGCAGTTCCCCCAGCGGGAGTCAAGGCAATGAGCAGTTCTTC. The chain combines TRBV28 with TRBJ2-1; 8 bases are shared with TRBD2. V was clipped by 4 bases and J by 6 bases; unmatched bases: 11. CDR1 is MDHEN, CDR2 SYDVKM, per germline. This CDR3 is 16 amino acids long.

This chain links TRBV30 with TRBJ1-2, with D hard to call. This CDR3 contains 13 residues. Germline V gives CDR1 GTSNPN, CDR2 SVGIG (reference sequence). Trimming removed 0 bases from V and 3 bases from J, with 8 bases in between. CDR3 DNA: TGTGCCTGGAGTGTACAAAGTGACTATGGCTACACCTTC. It specifies CAWSVQSDYGYTF.

The CDR3 reads CASSSGSGSMETQYF. CDR3 in DNA: TGTGCCAGCAGCTCAGGGTCAGGTAGTATGGAGACCCAGTACTTC. The gene calls are TRBV11-3 and TRBJ2-5; possible D gene TRBD1, 5 bases. The length of the CDR3 is 15 residues. Trimming pared 4 bases from V and 5 bases from J, leaving 17 bases between. CDR1 SGHNT and CDR2 YENEEA come from the germline V gene.

This chain links TRBV6-6 with TRBJ2-5, with 7 bases matching TRBD2. The CDR3 loop spans 14 amino acids. V shed 6 bases and J 4 bases; nucleotides not matched to a gene: 8. Germline V CDR1 and CDR2: MNHNY, SVGAGI (reference sequence). The CDR3: CASSQTSFLETQYF. Written as DNA, the CDR3 is TGTGCCAGCAGCCAGACTAGCTTTTTAGAGACCCAGTACTTC.

This sequence joins TRBV5-1 and TRBJ2-5; 9 bases align to TRBD2. The V gene end was trimmed by 5 bases and the J gene end by 7 bases; junction bases not matched to a gene: 15. Germline loops: CDR1 SGHRS, CDR2 YFSETQ. The length of the CDR3 is 16 residues. The CDR3 sequence is CASRVGLRLADVTQYF. The CDR3 bases are TGCGCCAGCAGGGTTGGCCTTCGACTAGCGGATGTGACCCAGTACTTC. The variable domain in full, completed from reference TRBV5-1 and TRBJ2-5, reads KAGVTQTPRYLIKTRGQQVTLSCSPISGHRSVSWYQQTPGQGLQFLFEYFSETQRNKGNFPGRFSGRQFSNSRSEMNVSTLELGDSALYLCASRVGLRLADVTQYFGPGTRLLVL.

The gene calls are TRBV5-6 and TRBJ1-4; 7 bases line up with TRBD1. The ends lost 0 bases at V and 5 bases at J; junction bases unmatched: 7. CDR1 is SGHDT, CDR2 YYEEEE, per germline. The CDR3 has 16 amino acids. DNA of the CDR3: TGTGCCAGCAGCTTGGGGGCCGGGACAGCGAATGAAAAACTGTTTTTT. It translates to CASSLGAGTANEKLFF. The complete variable domain, with remaining parts taken from reference TRBV5-6 and TRBJ1-4, reads DAGVTQSPTHLIKTRGQQVTLRCSPKSGHDTVSWYQQALGQGPQFIFQYYEEEERQRGNFPDRFSGHQFPNYSSELNVNALLLGDSALYLCASSLGAGTANEKLFFGSGTQLSVL.

The rearrangement joins TRBV5-1 to TRBJ2-1; 7 bases align to TRBD2. With 6 bases clipped from V and 6 bases from J, the junction kept 9 bases outside the gene matches. CDR1 is SGHRS, CDR2 YFSETQ, per germline. The CDR3 covers 14 residues. The DNA of the CDR3 is TGCGCCAGCAAGTTACGAGCGGGACTCAATGAGCAGTTCTTC. This gives the protein CASKLRAGLNEQFF.

The V gene is TRBV19, the J gene TRBJ2-7; tentatively, D is TRBD2 (6 bases). V was shortened by 5 bases and J by 0 bases, with 17 bases between the two germline ends. This CDR3 has 16 amino acids. Germline CDR1 reads LNHDA; CDR2 reads SQIVND (reference sequence). The chain's CDR3 is CASSLRGSGFSYEQYF. CDR3 in DNA: TGTGCCAGTAGTCTAAGAGGGAGCGGGTTCTCCTACGAGCAGTACTTC.

The rearrangement joins TRBV6-1 to TRBJ2-3; 11 bases are shared with TRBD2. Germline values: CDR1 MNHNS, CDR2 SASEGT. Trimming removed 5 bases from V and 5 bases from J; junction bases left unmatched: 3. The length of the CDR3 is 14 residues. In DNA form, the CDR3 reads TGTGCCAGCAGTCCCCTAGCGGGAGGAGATACGCAGTATTTT. Translation gives CASSPLAGGDTQYF.

The chain is built from TRBV7-6 and TRBJ1-1; tentative D call: TRBD1 (6 bases). V lost 2 bases to trimming and J lost 5 bases, with 9 bases between them. CDR3 length: 13 amino acids. The germline gives CDR1 SGHVS, CDR2 FNYEAQ. As DNA, the CDR3 is TGTGCCAGCAGCTTAACACAGGGTACTGAAGCTTTCTTT. Amino acid sequence: CASSLTQGTEAFF.

The genes are TRBV6-5 and TRBJ2-7; 7 nucleotides line up with TRBD2. CDR1 is MNHEY and CDR2 is SVGAGI in the germline V gene. The V gene end was trimmed by 2 bases and the J gene end by 4 bases; junction bases not matched to a gene: 8. CDR3 length: 15 amino acids. The CDR3 DNA reads as TGTGCCAGCAGTTACAAAGGCGGGAGTGGGTACGAGCAGTACTTC. This encodes CASSYKGGSGYEQYF.